Presented here are 7 T cell receptor beta chains from one specimen sequenced in a study of blood T cell repertoires in COVID-19 (dated by TCRdb to between 2020 and 2021). The receptor library was made with the immunoSEQ multiplex PCR assay. TCRdb provides this immuneACCESS table in a form limited to in-frame rearrangements. Some clones are lacking; in checked studies, under half of them reflect an unresolved V gene, and why the rest are absent is not known. Present in this sample are about 87,000 clones, around 86% of which were seen just once. The ten largest clones take up more than 2% of the sample. Specimen: peripheral blood. The receptors here all came from a woman in her 70s with acute or convalescent COVID-19.

This sequence joins TRBV7-9 and TRBJ2-1, with 8 bases matching TRBD1. The V and J ends lost 3 bases and 6 bases, in that order; junction bases with no gene match: 7. Germline V gives CDR1 SEHNR, CDR2 FQNEAQ (reference sequence). The CDR3 is 15 residues long. For the CDR3, the DNA is TGTGCCAGCAGCTTCGGACAGGGCGTGCTCAATGAGCAGTTCTTC. Amino acids: CASSFGQGVLNEQFF.

V is TRBV5-1 and J is TRBJ1-1; TRBD1 aligns across 11 bases. The CDR3 covers 13 residues. Germline values: CDR1 SGHRS, CDR2 YFSETQ. Germline trimming cut 4 bases from V and 6 bases from J; bases unmatched to any gene: 2. The CDR3 protein is CASSRDRGAEAFF. CDR3 DNA: TGCGCCAGCAGCAGGGACAGGGGGGCTGAAGCTTTCTTT.

This clone was picked up one time. This chain joins TRBV9 and TRBJ2-5; the match to TRBD2 covers 7 bases. Looked up from germline, CDR1 is SGDLS and CDR2 is YYNGEE. After removal of 4 bases from V and 1 base from J, the junction contained 4 bases not matched to a gene. The CDR3 has 14 amino acids. CDR3 protein: CASSPRGIQETQYF. CDR3 DNA: TGTGCCAGCAGCCCGCGGGGGATCCAAGAGACCCAGTACTTC. The variable domain in full, completed from reference TRBV9 and TRBJ2-5, reads DSGVTQTPKHLITATGQRVTLRCSPRSGDLSVYWYQQSLDQGLQFLIQYYNGEERAKGNILERFSAQQFPDLHSELNLSSLELGDSALYFCASSPRGIQETQYFGPGTRLLVL.

The V call is TRBV11-2, the J call TRBJ1-3; TRBD1 aligns across 7 bases. This CDR3 has 13 residues. CDR1 SGHAT and CDR2 FQNNGV come from the germline V gene. J was trimmed by 4 bases and V by 7 bases; bases with no gene match: 4. The CDR3 nucleotides are TGTGCCAGCACCTCAGGGGGAGGAAACACCATATATTTT. As protein: CASTSGGGNTIYF.

The chain couples TRBV6-1 to TRBJ2-7; D not certain. Germline V CDR1 and CDR2: MNHNS, SASEGT. V lost 3 bases and J 3 bases, leaving 9 bases between the germline ends. The CDR3 length is 13 residues. The CDR3 sequence is CASSEGPSYEQYF. CDR3 nucleotides: TGTGCCAGCAGTGAGGGCCCCAGCTACGAGCAGTACTTC.

This chain connects TRBV27 to TRBJ1-5, with D maybe TRBD1 (5 bases). Trimming pared 0 bases from V and 1 base from J, leaving 19 bases between. Germline V CDR1 and CDR2: MNHEY, SMNVEV (reference sequence). The CDR3 covers 19 residues. In DNA form, the CDR3 reads TGTGCCAGCAGTTTATCCCGATCCATAAACTCAGGGAGCAATCAGCCCCAGCATTTT. Protein product: CASSLSRSINSGSNQPQHF.

V is TRBV2 and J is TRBJ1-1; TRBD1 matches 10 bases. This CDR3 region has 15 residues. Unmatched junction bases numbered 4, after V lost 2 bases and J lost 4 bases. Germline lookup yields CDR1 SNHLY and CDR2 FYNNEI. CDR3 sequence (DNA): TGTGCCAGCAGTGAAACGGGACAGGGGAGCACTGAAGCTTTCTTT. This translates into CASSETGQGSTEAFF.